One and the same sample provided the 12 T cell receptor beta chains below, sequenced in a study of memory CD4+ T cells and cytomegalovirus serostatus. The method was immunoSEQ multiplex PCR; TCRdb's version includes in-frame clones alone and lacks a portion of them. The table lists under 55,000 clones, about 80% of them singletons, with 1.5% to 2% in the top ten. Single viable CD3+CD4+CD8-CD45RO+ cells were sorted as the memory CD4+ T cells. The specimen sequenced was memory CD4+ T cells from blood. These receptors were collected from an adult in good health and CMV-seronegative.

The rearrangement joins TRBV28 to TRBJ1-5; D gene unclear. Per germline, CDR1 MDHEN and CDR2 SYDVKM. V dropped 6 bases and J dropped 9 bases, with 12 bases sitting between them. The CDR3 runs to 12 residues. CDR3 sequence: CASRPQRGPQHF. CDR3 nucleotides: TGTGCCAGCAGACCGCAGAGAGGGCCCCAGCATTTT.

The J gene is TRBJ2-1, the V gene TRBV28; 7 nucleotides match TRBD2. Germline CDR1 MDHEN, CDR2 SYDVKM. This CDR3 has 16 amino acids. J gave up 0 bases and V 5 bases, and 7 bases lay outside the gene matches. This CDR3 reads CASSPQAGSSYNEQFF. The CDR3, as DNA: TGTGCCAGCAGTCCCCAAGCGGGGTCCTCCTACAATGAGCAGTTCTTC.

This chain connects TRBV28 to TRBJ2-1, with no clear D. Between the trimmed V and J ends, which lost 6 bases and 0 bases, there was a span of 9 bases. Germline V gene lookup returns CDR1 MDHEN and CDR2 SYDVKM. This CDR3 contains 14 residues. The CDR3, as DNA: TGTGCCAGCAGCAAACCTAGCTCCTACAATGAGCAGTTCTTC. Its protein is CASSKPSSYNEQFF.

The V call is TRBV7-2, the J call TRBJ1-5, with D tentatively TRBD1 (6 bases). V was cut by 5 bases and J by 9 bases, with 14 bases left in between. Germline assignment: CDR1 SGHTA and CDR2 FQGNSA. The CDR3 runs 13 residues. The CDR3: CASSVTGPGPQHF. CDR3 nucleotides: TGTGCCAGCAGCGTGACAGGCCCCGGGCCCCAGCATTTT.

The rearrangement uses TRBV19 and TRBJ1-3; the match to TRBD1 covers 8 bases. The CDR3 consists of 15 residues. The germline gives CDR1 LNHDA, CDR2 SQIVND (reference sequence). The V and J ends lost 5 bases and 4 bases, in that order; junction bases with no gene match: 7. This CDR3 reads CASSPSGTGGNTIYF. CDR3 bases: TGTGCCAGTAGTCCTTCCGGGACAGGAGGAAACACCATATATTTT.

The chain carries TRBV23-1 and TRBJ2-5, with 7 bases aligning to TRBD1. Being an ORF, TRBV23-1 has a function that is uncertain. The CDR3 is made up of 15 amino acids. Germline trimming cut 0 bases from V and 0 bases from J; bases unmatched to any gene: 1. CDR3 DNA sequence: TGCGCCAGCAGTCAATCGACAGGGAACCAAGAGACCCAGTACTTC. It encodes CASSQSTGNQETQYF.

The chain couples TRBV12-2 to TRBJ2-1; no check of the table's D call, TRBD2, against the DNA was made. TRBV12-2 constitutes a pseudogene. This CDR3 is 17 amino acids long. Here the CDR3 reads CASRSHTLLPGLAQQFF. The DNA for the CDR3 is TGTGCAAGTCGCTCGCACACCCTTCTACCGGGACTAGCCCAGCAGTTCTTC.

The CDR3 sequence: CASSYPPYNEQFF. In nucleotides, the CDR3 is TGTGCCAGCAGTTACCCGCCATACAATGAGCAGTTCTTC. The V and J genes are TRBV6-5 and TRBJ2-1, with D unclear. The CDR3 sequence is 13 residues long. V was pared by 2 bases and J by 4 bases, with 6 bases between. The germline CDR1 and CDR2 sequences are MNHEY and SVGAGI.

This chain links TRBV13 with TRBJ2-7, with 8 bases matching TRBD2. Losses at the gene ends were 8 bases for V and 3 bases for J; bases not matched to a gene: 12. Germline V CDR1 and CDR2: PRHDT, FYEKMQ (reference sequence). CDR3 size: 15 residues. The CDR3 DNA reads TGTGCCAGCGCGCCCCGGGGGGGAGGAGTCTACGAGCAGTACTTC. It translates to CASAPRGGGVYEQYF.

This chain uses TRBV25-1 with TRBJ1-1; no clear D gene. Germline V lookup: CDR1 MGHDK, CDR2 SYGVNS. CDR3 length equals 11 residues. V was shortened by 5 bases and J by 9 bases, with 10 bases between the two germline ends. CDR3 bases: TGTGCCAGCAGTTTTAGGACCAAAGCTTTCTTT. Translation gives CASSFRTKAFF. Full variable domain (rest looked up from reference TRBV25-1 and TRBJ1-1): EADIYQTPRYLVIGTGKKITLECSQTMGHDKMYWYQQDPGMELHLIHYSYGVNSTEKGDLSSESTVSRIRTEHFPLTLESARPSHTSQYLCASSFRTKAFFGQGTRLTVV.

Notes on this clone: The sample contains more than one DNA sequence encoding this CDR3. The V call is TRBV30, the J call TRBJ1-4, with D perhaps TRBD1 (5 bases). Germline CDR1 and CDR2: GTSNPN and SVGIG (reference sequence). CDR3 length: 13 residues. V lost 5 bases and J lost 6, with 13 bases in between. As DNA, the CDR3 is TGTGCCTGGGGTAAAGGGGCGGATGAAAAACTGTTTTTT. It translates to CAWGKGADEKLFF.

This chain uses TRBV6-5 with TRBJ1-2; no clear D. The germline V gene has CDR1 MNHEY and CDR2 SVGAGI. The V gene lost 0 bases and the J gene lost 7 bases, with 15 bases spanning the gap. The CDR3 extends over 15 amino acids. This CDR3 reads CASSYSWVRDSGYTF. In DNA, the CDR3 is TGTGCCAGCAGTTACTCGTGGGTGAGGGATTCTGGCTACACCTTC.